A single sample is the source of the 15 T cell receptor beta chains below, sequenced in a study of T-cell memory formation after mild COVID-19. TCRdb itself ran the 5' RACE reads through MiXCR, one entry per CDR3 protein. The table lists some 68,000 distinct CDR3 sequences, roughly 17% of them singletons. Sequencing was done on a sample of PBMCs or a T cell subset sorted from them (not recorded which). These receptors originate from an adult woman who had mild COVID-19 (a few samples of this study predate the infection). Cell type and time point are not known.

The CDR3 nucleotides read TGCAGCGTTGTTACTAGCGGGGGGGACAATGAGCAGTTCTTC. Translating gives CSVVTSGGDNEQFF. This chain uses TRBV29-1 with TRBJ2-1; 13 bases fit TRBD2. The CDR3 consists of 14 residues. Germline CDR1 SQVTM, CDR2 ANQGSEA. Trimming took 4 bases from V and 5 from J; bases not matched to a gene: 2.

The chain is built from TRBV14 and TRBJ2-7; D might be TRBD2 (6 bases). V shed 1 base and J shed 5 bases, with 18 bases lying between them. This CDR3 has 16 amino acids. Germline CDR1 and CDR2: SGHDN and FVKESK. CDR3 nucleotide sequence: TGTGCCAGCAGCCAAGGTTTTCGGCTAGCGAACGACGAGCAGTACTTC. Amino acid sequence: CASSQGFRLANDEQYF.

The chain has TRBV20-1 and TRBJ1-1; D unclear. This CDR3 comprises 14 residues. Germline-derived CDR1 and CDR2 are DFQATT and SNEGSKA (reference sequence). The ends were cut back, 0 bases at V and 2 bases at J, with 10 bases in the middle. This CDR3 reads CSAREHSRNTEAFF. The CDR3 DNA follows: TGCAGTGCTAGAGAACACTCACGCAACACTGAAGCTTTCTTT.

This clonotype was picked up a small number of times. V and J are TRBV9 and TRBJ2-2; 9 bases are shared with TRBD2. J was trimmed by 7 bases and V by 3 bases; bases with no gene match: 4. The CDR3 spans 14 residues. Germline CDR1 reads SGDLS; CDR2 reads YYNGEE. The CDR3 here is CASSDSGSDGELFF. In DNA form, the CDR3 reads TGTGCCAGCAGCGATAGCGGGAGTGACGGGGAGCTGTTTTTT.

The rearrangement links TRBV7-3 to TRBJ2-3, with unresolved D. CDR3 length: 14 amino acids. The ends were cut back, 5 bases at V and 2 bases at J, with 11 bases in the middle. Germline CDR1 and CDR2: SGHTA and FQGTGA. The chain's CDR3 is CASSHRAVTDTQYF. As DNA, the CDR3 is TGTGCCAGCAGCCACCGGGCCGTCACAGATACGCAGTATTTT.

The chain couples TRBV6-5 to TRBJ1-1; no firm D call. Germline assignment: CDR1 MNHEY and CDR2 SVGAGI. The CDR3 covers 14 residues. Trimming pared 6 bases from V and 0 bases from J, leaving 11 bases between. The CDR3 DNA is TGTGCCAGCAGCCCCCTCTATTTGAACACTGAAGCTTTCTTT. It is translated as CASSPLYLNTEAFF.

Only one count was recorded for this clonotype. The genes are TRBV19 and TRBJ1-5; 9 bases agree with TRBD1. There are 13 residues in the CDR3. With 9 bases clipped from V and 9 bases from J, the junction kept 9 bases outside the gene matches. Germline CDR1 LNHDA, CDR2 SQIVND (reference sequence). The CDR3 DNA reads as TGTGCCAGCCTTACAGGGGGCGATGGGCCCCAGCATTTT. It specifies CASLTGGDGPQHF.

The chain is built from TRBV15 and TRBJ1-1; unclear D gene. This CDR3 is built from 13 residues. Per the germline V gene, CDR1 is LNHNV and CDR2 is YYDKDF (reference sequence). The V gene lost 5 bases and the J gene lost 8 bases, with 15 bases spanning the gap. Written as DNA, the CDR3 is TGTGCCACCAGCCCTCGAATGCAAGGAGAAGCTTTCTTT. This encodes CATSPRMQGEAFF.

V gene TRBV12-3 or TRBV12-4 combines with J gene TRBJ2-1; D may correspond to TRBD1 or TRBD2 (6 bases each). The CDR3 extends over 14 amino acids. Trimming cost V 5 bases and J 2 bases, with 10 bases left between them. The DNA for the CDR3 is TGTGCCAGCAGTCCGCGGGACACCTACAATGAGCAGTTCTTC. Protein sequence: CASSPRDTYNEQFF.

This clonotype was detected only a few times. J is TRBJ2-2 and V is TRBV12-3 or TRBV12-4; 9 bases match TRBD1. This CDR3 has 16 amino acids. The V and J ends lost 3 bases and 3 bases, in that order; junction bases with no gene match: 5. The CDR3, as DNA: TGTGCCAGCAGTTTCACAGGGGGCGCATACACCGGGGAGCTGTTTTTT. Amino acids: CASSFTGGAYTGELFF.

The CDR3 nucleotides read TGCGCCAGCAGCCATGGACTAGCGGGAGGTGATGAGCAGTTCTTC. Protein product: CASSHGLAGGDEQFF. The chain couples TRBV4-3 to TRBJ2-1, with TRBD2 identical over 14 bases. The V segment lost 3 bases and the J segment 8 bases; nucleotides outside the gene matches: 3. Per germline, CDR1 LGHNA and CDR2 YSLEER. There are 15 residues in the CDR3.

The chain's CDR3 is CASSTTGTETYEQYF. In DNA form, the CDR3 reads TGCGCCAGCAGCACTACCGGGACCGAGACTTACGAGCAGTACTTC. This chain connects TRBV5-1 to TRBJ2-7; D is possibly TRBD1 or TRBD2 (5 bases each). The CDR3 length is 15 residues. In germline, CDR1 is SGHRS, CDR2 YFSETQ. The V end was cut by 4 bases, the J end by 4 bases, with 18 bases between.

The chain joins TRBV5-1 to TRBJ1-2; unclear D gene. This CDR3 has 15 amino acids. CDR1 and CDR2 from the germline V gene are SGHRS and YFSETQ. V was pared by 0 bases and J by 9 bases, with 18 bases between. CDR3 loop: CASSLEEGTVWSYTF. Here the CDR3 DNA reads TGCGCCAGCAGCTTGGAGGAGGGTACGGTTTGGAGCTACACCTTC.

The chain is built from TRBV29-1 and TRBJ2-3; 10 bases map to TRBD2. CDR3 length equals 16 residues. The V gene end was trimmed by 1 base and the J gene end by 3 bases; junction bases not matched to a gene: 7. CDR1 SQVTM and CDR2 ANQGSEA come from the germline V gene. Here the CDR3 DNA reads TGCAGCGTTGAAGTACCGACTAGCGGGCAAACAGATACGCAGTATTTT. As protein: CSVEVPTSGQTDTQYF.

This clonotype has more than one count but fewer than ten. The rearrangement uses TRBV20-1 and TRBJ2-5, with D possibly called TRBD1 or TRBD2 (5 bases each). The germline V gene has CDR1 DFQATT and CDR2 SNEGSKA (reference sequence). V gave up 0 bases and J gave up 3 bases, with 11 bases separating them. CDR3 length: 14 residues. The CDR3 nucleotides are TGCAGTGCTAGAGATCTGATGGGGGAAGAGACCCAGTACTTC. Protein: CSARDLMGEETQYF.